These T cell receptor beta chains were read from a single sample in a study of blood T cell repertoires in COVID-19. Repertoires were generated with immunoSEQ multiplex PCR, while TCRdb's copy carries only in-frame clones and drops some. Among fewer than 150,000 clones, 70% to 85% were seen once, and the ten largest hold 1.5% to 2%. The material sequenced was PBMCs or T cells enriched from blood (not recorded which). All receptors derive from a woman younger than 35 who had been exposed to COVID-19. Both conserved end residues are part of each CDR3. The D gene is left open where the match is weak. Clone size is stated in some rows and not others, as once, few, many or a class when expanded.

CDR3 protein	CDR3 DNA	clone size	D gene	V gene	J gene
CASSASPGTGRRNEQFF	TGTGCCAGCAGCGCAAGCCCCGGGACAGGGAGAAGGAATGAGCAGTTCTTC	-	TRBD1	TRBV9	TRBJ2-1
CASRLAVTNTGELFF	TGCGCCAGCCGTTTAGCGGTCACGAACACCGGGGAGCTGTTTTTT	-	-	TRBV5-1	TRBJ2-2
CASSTPGLAGGDTGELFF	TGTGCCAGCAGCACCCCGGGACTAGCTGGGGGGGACACCGGGGAGCTGTTTTTT	-	TRBD2	TRBV13	TRBJ2-2
CAISGQSSGANVLTF	TGTGCCATCTCGGGACAAAGCTCTGGGGCCAACGTCCTGACTTTC	-	-	TRBV10-3	TRBJ2-6
CATSRAQGGPNTEAFF	TGTGCCACCAGCAGAGCCCAGGGAGGTCCGAACACTGAAGCTTTCTTT	-	-	TRBV15	TRBJ1-1
CASSLDLNTEAFF	TGTGCCAGCAGCTTGGACTTGAACACTGAAGCTTTCTTT	-	-	TRBV2	TRBJ1-1
CAWSSSSSGEQYF	TGTGCCTGGAGTTCTAGTTCCTCGGGCGAGCAGTACTTC	-	-	TRBV30	TRBJ2-7
CASSPGTPNQPQHF	TGCGCCAGCAGCCCCGGGACACCGAATCAGCCCCAGCATTTT	-	-	TRBV5-1	TRBJ1-5
CASSIMAGEGYTF	TGTGCCAGTAGTATTATGGCAGGGGAAGGCTACACCTTC	once	-	TRBV19	TRBJ1-2
CASSFFAASSNTDEQFF	TGCGCCAGCAGCTTTTTTGCGGCGAGCAGCAATACCGATGAGCAGTTCTTC	once	-	TRBV5-1	TRBJ2-1
CASSPRQGLSGNTIYF	TGTGCCAGCAGTCCAAGACAGGGGCTCTCTGGAAACACCATATATTTT	many	TRBD1	TRBV28	TRBJ1-3
CASTQTGANYGYTF	TGTGCCAGCACGCAGACAGGGGCGAACTATGGCTACACCTTC	-	TRBD1	TRBV28	TRBJ1-2
CASSYASSGNTIYF	TGTGCCAGCAGTTACGCGAGTTCGGGAAACACCATATATTTT	-	-	TRBV6-5	TRBJ1-3
CATSAQDWRGYEQYF	TGTGCCACCAGCGCCCAGGATTGGCGGGGGTACGAGCAGTACTTC	-	TRBD2	TRBV15	TRBJ2-7
CASSRESNTGELFF	TGTGCCAGCTCACGGGAGAGTAACACCGGGGAGCTGTTTTTT	-	-	TRBV18	TRBJ2-2
CASRTGKNSYEQYF	TGTGCCAGCCGGACAGGGAAAAACTCCTACGAGCAGTACTTC	-	TRBD1	TRBV6-6	TRBJ2-7
CASSLTDTTYEQYF	TGTGCCAGCAGCCTCACGGACACAACCTACGAGCAGTACTTC	-	-	TRBV7-3	TRBJ2-7
CASSLESRDRRHF	TGCGCCAGCAGCTTGGAGTCCCGGGACAGGCGGCACTTC	-	TRBD1	TRBV5-1	TRBJ2-4
CASSPQISGNTIYF	TGTGCCAGCAGCCCCCAGATCTCTGGAAACACCATATATTTT	-	-	TRBV7-2	TRBJ1-3
CASSQVPSGRSSKNIQYF	TGTGCCAGCAGCCAAGTTCCTAGCGGGAGGAGTAGCAAAAACATTCAGTACTTC	-	TRBD2	TRBV3-1/TRBV3-2	TRBJ2-4
CASSPSRDRGEQFF	TGTGCCAGCAGCCCGTCCCGGGACAGGGGCGAGCAGTTCTTC	many	TRBD1	TRBV3-1/TRBV3-2	TRBJ2-1
CASSSPGETTSYEQYF	TGTGCCAGCAGTTCACCGGGAGAAACCACCTCCTACGAGCAGTACTTC	-	-	TRBV27	TRBJ2-7
CASSRLDSNYGYTF	TGTGCCAGCAGCCGCCTGGACTCCAATTATGGCTACACCTTC	-	-	TRBV5-5	TRBJ1-2
CASSHSGSLYEQYF	TGTGCCAGCAGCCACAGCGGGAGTCTATACGAGCAGTACTTC	-	TRBD2	TRBV13	TRBJ2-7
CASSLETDTQYF	TGTGCCAGCAGCCTGGAGACAGATACGCAGTATTTT	once	-	TRBV7-9	TRBJ2-3
CASSPAGAVENTIYF	TGTGCCAGCTCACCTGCAGGGGCGGTGGAAAACACCATATATTTT	-	-	TRBV18	TRBJ1-3
CASSSSLAVEQFF	TGTGCCAGCAGCTCCTCACTAGCGGTTGAGCAGTTCTTC	-	TRBD2	TRBV9	TRBJ2-1
CASSMVLWASGYNEQFF	TGTGCCAGTAGTATGGTTCTGTGGGCTAGCGGGTACAATGAGCAGTTCTTC	-	TRBD2	TRBV19	TRBJ2-1
CASTPWGTGAISGNTIYF	TGTGCCAGTACTCCCTGGGGGACAGGGGCCATCTCTGGAAACACCATATATTTT	few	TRBD1	TRBV19	TRBJ1-3
CASSWNPLAGETQFF	TGTGCCAGCAGCTGGAACCCCCTAGCGGGAGAGACGCAGTTCTTC	-	TRBD2	TRBV5-5	TRBJ2-1
CSVGRGLFGYTF	TGCAGCGTCGGGCGGGGACTCTTTGGCTACACCTTC	-	-	TRBV29-1	TRBJ1-2
CASSLGTNQPQHF	TGTGCCAGCAGCTTAGGCACTAATCAGCCCCAGCATTTT	-	-	TRBV7-9	TRBJ1-5
CASSLSPSGNSPLHF	TGTGCCAGCAGCTTAAGTCCGTCGGGTAATTCACCCCTCCACTTT	-	-	TRBV7-9	TRBJ1-6
CASSARTGDFLYGYTF	TGTGCCAGTAGTGCCCGGACAGGGGATTTTCTCTATGGCTACACCTTC	few	TRBD1	TRBV19	TRBJ1-2
CASATLADFTYEQYF	TGTGCCAGCGCCACCCTAGCGGACTTCACCTACGAGCAGTACTTC	-	TRBD2	TRBV7-9	TRBJ2-7
CASSRDWGNTEAFF	TGTGCCAGCAGTCGGGACTGGGGGAACACTGAAGCTTTCTTT	-	-	TRBV28	TRBJ1-1
CASGTGRSDNEQFF	TGTGCCAGCGGGACAGGGCGGTCTGACAATGAGCAGTTCTTC	-	TRBD1	TRBV27	TRBJ2-1
CASHTSGTGLNQPQHF	TGTGCCAGCCATACTTCCGGGACAGGGCTCAATCAGCCCCAGCATTTT	-	TRBD1	TRBV28	TRBJ1-5
CAWSHSPGQFSGYTF	TGTGCCTGGAGTCATTCCCCGGGACAGTTCTCTGGCTACACCTTC	once	TRBD1	TRBV30	TRBJ1-2
CASSISPVGTRGRGYTF	TGTGCCAGTAGTATCTCCCCGGTTGGGACAAGAGGTCGCGGCTACACCTTC	-	-	TRBV19	TRBJ1-2
CASSLGSSSLETQYF	TGTGCCAGCAGCTTAGGTTCTTCTAGCTTAGAGACCCAGTACTTC	-	-	TRBV11-2	TRBJ2-5
CASSSGARQETQYF	TGTGCCAGCAGTTCTGGGGCTAGGCAAGAGACCCAGTACTTC	-	-	TRBV28	TRBJ2-5
CASSPEAAGGETQYF	TGTGCCAGCTCACCAGAAGCTGCCGGGGGAGAGACCCAGTACTTC	-	-	TRBV18	TRBJ2-5
CASSDLWAGALYEQYF	TGTGCCAGCAGCGACCTCTGGGCGGGAGCTTTGTACGAGCAGTACTTC	once	TRBD2	TRBV11-2	TRBJ2-7
CASSPPRQGAHTDTQYF	TGTGCCAGCAGTCCCCCCCGACAGGGGGCCCACACAGATACGCAGTATTTT	-	TRBD1	TRBV27	TRBJ2-3
CATSRDRDRQHF	TGTGCCACCAGCAGAGACCGGGACAGACAGCATTTT	-	TRBD1	TRBV15	TRBJ1-5
CASSSGTDLYEQYF	TGTGCCAGCAGTTCGGGGACAGACCTCTACGAGCAGTACTTC	-	TRBD1	TRBV6-2/TRBV6-3	TRBJ2-7
CASSLDQGQGITDTQYF	TGTGCCAGCAGCTTAGACCAGGGACAGGGGATCACAGATACGCAGTATTTT	few	TRBD1	TRBV11-3	TRBJ2-3
CASSFWGGNTEAFF	TGTGCCAGCAGTTTTTGGGGGGGGAACACTGAAGCTTTCTTT	-	-	TRBV28	TRBJ1-1
CASSGPGGLTEAFF	TGTGCCAGCAGTGGACCAGGGGGCCTCACTGAAGCTTTCTTT	-	TRBD1	TRBV6-6	TRBJ1-1
CASRHMCQGYEQYF	TGTGCCAGCAGACATATGTGCCAGGGCTACGAGCAGTACTTC	many	-	TRBV21-1	TRBJ2-7
CASSHGGNSGANVLTF	TGTGCCAGCAGCCATGGAGGCAACTCTGGGGCCAACGTCCTGACTTTC	-	-	TRBV7-6	TRBJ2-6
CASSYRGGSLSTGELFF	TGTGCCAGCAGTTACAGGGGCGGGAGTCTAAGCACCGGGGAGCTGTTTTTT	-	TRBD2	TRBV6-2/TRBV6-3	TRBJ2-2
CASSLGRVEKLFF	TGTGCCAGCAGTTTGGGCAGGGTTGAAAAACTGTTTTTT	-	-	TRBV12-3/TRBV12-4	TRBJ1-4
CASSPVFGIGAFF	TGTGCCAGCAGCCCCGTATTTGGTATCGGAGCTTTCTTT	once	-	TRBV28	TRBJ1-1
CAISAGLNYGYTF	TGTGCCATCAGTGCAGGTCTAAACTATGGCTACACCTTC	-	-	TRBV10-3	TRBJ1-2
CASSHTPGLGTDTQYF	TGTGCCAGCAGCCACACCCCGGGACTAGGAACAGATACGCAGTATTTT	-	TRBD2	TRBV3-1/TRBV3-2	TRBJ2-3
CASSLTGTGGDELFF	TGCGCCAGCAGCCTAACCGGGACAGGGGGCGATGAACTGTTTTTT	-	TRBD1	TRBV4-1	TRBJ1-4
CAWSTGRTSSYNEQFF	TGTGCCTGGTCGACAGGTCGAACTAGCTCCTACAATGAGCAGTTCTTC	-	-	TRBV30	TRBJ2-1
CASSLWDSSYEQYF	TGTGCCAGCAGTTTATGGGACAGCTCCTACGAGCAGTACTTC	-	-	TRBV28	TRBJ2-7